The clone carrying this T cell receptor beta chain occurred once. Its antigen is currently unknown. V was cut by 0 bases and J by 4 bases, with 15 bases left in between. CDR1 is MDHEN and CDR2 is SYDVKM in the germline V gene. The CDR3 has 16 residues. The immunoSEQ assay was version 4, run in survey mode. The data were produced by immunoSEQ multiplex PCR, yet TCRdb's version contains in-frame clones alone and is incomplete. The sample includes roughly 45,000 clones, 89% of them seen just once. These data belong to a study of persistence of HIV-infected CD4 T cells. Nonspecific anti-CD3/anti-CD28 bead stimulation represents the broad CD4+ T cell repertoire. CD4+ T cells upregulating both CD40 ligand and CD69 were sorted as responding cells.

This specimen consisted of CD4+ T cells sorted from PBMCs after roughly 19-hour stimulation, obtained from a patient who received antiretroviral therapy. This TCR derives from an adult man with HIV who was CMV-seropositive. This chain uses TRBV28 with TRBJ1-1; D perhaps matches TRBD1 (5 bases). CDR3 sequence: CASSLWGGARSTEAFF. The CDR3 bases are TGTGCCAGCAGTTTATGGGGAGGGGCGCGTAGCACTGAAGCTTTCTTT.